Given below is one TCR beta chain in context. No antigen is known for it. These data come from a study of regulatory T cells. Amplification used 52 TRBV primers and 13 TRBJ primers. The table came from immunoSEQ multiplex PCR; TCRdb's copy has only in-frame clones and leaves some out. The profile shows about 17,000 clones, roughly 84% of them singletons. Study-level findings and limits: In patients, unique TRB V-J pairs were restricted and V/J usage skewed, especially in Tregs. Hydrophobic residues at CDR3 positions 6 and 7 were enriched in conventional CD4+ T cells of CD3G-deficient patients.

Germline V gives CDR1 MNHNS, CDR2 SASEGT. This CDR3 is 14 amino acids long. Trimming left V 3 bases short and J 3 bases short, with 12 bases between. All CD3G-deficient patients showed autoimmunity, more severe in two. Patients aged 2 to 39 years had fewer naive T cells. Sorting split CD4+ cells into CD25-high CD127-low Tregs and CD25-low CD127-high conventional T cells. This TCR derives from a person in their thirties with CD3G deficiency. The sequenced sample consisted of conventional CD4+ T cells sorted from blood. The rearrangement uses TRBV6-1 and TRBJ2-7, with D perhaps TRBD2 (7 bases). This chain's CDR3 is CASSEGGPSYEQYF. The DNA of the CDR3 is TGTGCCAGCAGTGAGGGGGGGCCCAGCTACGAGCAGTACTTC.